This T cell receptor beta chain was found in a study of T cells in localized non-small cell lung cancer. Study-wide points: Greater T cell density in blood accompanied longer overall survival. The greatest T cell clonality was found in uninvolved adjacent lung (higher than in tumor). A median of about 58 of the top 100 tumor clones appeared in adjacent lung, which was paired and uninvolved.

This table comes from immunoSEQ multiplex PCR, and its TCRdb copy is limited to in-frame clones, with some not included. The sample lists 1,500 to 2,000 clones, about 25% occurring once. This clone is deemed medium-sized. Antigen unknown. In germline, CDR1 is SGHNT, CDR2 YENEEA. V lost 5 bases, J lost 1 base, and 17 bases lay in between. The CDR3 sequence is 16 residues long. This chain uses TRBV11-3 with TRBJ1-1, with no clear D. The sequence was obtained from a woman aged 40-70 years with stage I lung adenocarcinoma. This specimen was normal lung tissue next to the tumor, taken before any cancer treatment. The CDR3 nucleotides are TGTGCCAGCAGCCCCGCTTTTTATGGACCGAACACTGAAGCTTTCTTT. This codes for CASSPAFYGPNTEAFF.